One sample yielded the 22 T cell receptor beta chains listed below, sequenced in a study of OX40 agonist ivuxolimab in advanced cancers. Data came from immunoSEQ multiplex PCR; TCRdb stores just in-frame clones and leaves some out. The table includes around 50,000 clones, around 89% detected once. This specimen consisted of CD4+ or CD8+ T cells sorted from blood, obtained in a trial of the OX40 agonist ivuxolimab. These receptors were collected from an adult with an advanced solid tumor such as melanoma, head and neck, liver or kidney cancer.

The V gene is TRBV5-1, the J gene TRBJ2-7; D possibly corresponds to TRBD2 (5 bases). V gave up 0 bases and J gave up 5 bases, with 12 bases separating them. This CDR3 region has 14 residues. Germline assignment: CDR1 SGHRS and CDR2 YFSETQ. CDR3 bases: TGCGCCAGCAGCTTGGGTGGGAGAGTGGACGAGCAGTACTTC. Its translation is CASSLGGRVDEQYF.

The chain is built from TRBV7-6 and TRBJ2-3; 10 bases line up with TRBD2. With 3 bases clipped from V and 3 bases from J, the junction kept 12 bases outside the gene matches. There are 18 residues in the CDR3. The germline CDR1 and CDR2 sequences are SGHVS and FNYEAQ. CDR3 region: CASSLGARLAGTTDTQYF. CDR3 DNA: TGTGCCAGCAGCTTGGGGGCACGACTAGCGGGTACAACAGATACGCAGTATTTT.

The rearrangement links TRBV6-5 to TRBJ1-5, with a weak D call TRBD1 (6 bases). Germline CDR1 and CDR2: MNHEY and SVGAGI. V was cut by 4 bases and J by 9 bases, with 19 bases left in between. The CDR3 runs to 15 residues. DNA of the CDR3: TGTGCCAGCAGTTCCACCGGGGGCTCCATCTCGCCCCAGCATTTT. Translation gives CASSSTGGSISPQHF.

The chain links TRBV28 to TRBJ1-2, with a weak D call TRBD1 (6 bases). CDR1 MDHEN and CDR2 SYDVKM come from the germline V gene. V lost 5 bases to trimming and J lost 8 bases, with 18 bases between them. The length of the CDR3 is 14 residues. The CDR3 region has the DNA TGTGCCAGCAGTCAGACAGGAGGAGGTGTCGGCTACACCTTC. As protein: CASSQTGGGVGYTF.

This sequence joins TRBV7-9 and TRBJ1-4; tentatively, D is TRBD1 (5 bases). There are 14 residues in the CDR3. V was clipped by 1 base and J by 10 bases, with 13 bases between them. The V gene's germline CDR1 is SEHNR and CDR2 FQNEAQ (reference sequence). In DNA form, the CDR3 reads TGTGCCAGCAGCTTAGGGCAGGGCCGGGGAAAACTGTTTTTT. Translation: CASSLGQGRGKLFF.

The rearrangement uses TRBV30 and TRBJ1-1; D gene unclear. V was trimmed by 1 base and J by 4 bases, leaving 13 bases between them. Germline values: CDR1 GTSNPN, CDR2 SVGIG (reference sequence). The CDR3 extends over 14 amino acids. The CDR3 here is CAWSGYGSGTEAFF. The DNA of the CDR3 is TGTGCCTGGAGTGGGTACGGGAGTGGCACTGAAGCTTTCTTT.

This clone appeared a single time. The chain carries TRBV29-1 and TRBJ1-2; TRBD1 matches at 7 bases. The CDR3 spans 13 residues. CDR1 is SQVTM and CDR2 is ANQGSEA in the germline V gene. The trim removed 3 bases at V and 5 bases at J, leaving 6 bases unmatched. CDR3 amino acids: CSVDRQGGYGYTF. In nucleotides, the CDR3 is TGCAGCGTTGATCGACAGGGTGGATATGGCTACACCTTC. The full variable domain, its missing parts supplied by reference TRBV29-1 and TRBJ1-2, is SAVISQKPSRDICQRGTSLTIQCQVDSQVTMMFWYRQQPGQSLTLIATANQGSEATYESGFVIDKFPISRPNLTFSTLTVSNMSPEDSSIYLCSVDRQGGYGYTFGSGTRLTVV.

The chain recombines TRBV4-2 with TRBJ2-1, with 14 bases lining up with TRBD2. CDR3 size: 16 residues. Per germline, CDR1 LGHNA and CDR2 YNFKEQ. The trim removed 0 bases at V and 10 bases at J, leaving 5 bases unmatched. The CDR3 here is CASSQDPGLAGDEQFF. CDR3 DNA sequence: TGTGCCAGCAGCCAAGATCCGGGACTAGCGGGAGACGAGCAGTTCTTC.

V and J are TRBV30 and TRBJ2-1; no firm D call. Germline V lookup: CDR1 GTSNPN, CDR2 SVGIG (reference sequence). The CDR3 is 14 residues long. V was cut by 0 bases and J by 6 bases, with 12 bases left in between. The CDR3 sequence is CAWSVMVGSNEQFF. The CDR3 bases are TGTGCCTGGAGTGTAATGGTCGGAAGCAATGAGCAGTTCTTC.

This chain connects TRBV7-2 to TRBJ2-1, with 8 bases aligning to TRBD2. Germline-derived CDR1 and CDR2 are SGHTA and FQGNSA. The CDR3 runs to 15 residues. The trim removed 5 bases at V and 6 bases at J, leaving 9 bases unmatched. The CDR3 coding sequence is TGTGCCAGCAGCCCCCCGGGGGGGCTGCGCAATGAGCAGTTCTTC. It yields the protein CASSPPGGLRNEQFF.

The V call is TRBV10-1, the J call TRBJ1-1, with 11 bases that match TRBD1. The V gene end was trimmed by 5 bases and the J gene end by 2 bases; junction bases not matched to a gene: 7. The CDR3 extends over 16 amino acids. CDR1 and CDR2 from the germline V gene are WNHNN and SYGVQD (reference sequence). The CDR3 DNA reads TGCGCCAGCAGTAAGGACAGGGGGCTTGGAAACACTGAAGCTTTCTTT. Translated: CASSKDRGLGNTEAFF.

The CDR3: CASSRGQGVEQYF. In DNA, the CDR3 is TGTGCCAGCAGCAGGGGACAGGGAGTCGAGCAGTACTTC. The genes are TRBV11-2 and TRBJ2-5, with TRBD1 identical over 9 bases. The assigned J gene may be wrong: the sequence end matches TRBJ2-7 better. Germline V gives CDR1 SGHAT, CDR2 FQNNGV. This CDR3 region has 13 residues.

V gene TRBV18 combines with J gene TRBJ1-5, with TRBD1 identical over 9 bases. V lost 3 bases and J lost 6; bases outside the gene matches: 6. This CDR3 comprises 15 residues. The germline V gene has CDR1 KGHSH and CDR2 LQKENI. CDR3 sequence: CASSPGQGTSQPQHF. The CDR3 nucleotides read TGTGCCAGCTCACCGGGACAGGGAACGTCTCAGCCCCAGCATTTT.

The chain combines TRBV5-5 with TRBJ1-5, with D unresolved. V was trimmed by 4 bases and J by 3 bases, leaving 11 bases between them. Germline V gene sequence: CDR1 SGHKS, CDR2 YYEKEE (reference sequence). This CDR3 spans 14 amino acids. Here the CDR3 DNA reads TGTGCCAGCAGCATAGTACAGACCAATCAGCCCCAGCATTTT. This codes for CASSIVQTNQPQHF. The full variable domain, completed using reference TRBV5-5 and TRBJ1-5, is DAGVTQSPTHLIKTRGQQVTLRCSPISGHKSVSWYQQVLGQGPQFIFQYYEKEERGRGNFPDRFSARQFPNYSSELNVNALLLGDSALYLCASSIVQTNQPQHFGDGTRLSIL.

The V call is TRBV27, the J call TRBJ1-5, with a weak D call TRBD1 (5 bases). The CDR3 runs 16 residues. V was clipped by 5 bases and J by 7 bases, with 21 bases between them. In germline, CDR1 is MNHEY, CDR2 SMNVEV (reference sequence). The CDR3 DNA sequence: TGTGCCAGCAGTCCCCTCGCCGCGAGGGGCGGGCAGCCCCAGCATTTT. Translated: CASSPLAARGGQPQHF.

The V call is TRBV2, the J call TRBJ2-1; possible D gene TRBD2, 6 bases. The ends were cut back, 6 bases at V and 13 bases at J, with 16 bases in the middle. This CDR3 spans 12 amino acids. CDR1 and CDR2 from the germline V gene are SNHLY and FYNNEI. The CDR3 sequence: CASRAQEGPQFF. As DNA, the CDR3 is TGTGCCAGCAGAGCTCAGGAGGGGCCACAGTTCTTC.

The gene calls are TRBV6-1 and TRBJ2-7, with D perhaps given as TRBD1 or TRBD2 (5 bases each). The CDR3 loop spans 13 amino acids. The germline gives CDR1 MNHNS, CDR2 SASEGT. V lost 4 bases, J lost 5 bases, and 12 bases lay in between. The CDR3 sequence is CASSAGTRHEQYF. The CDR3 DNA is TGTGCCAGCAGTGCGGGGACGAGGCACGAGCAGTACTTC.

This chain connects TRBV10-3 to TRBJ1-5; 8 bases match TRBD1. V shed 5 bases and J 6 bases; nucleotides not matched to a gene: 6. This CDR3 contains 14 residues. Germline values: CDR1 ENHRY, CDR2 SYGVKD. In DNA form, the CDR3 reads TGTGCCATCAGTCAGACAGGGGACGGTCAGCCCCAGCATTTT. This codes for CAISQTGDGQPQHF.

The CDR3 reads CSAIDGYEQYF. CDR3 bases: TGCAGTGCTATCGACGGGTACGAGCAGTACTTC. The chain employs TRBV20-1 and TRBJ2-7; no firm D call. CDR1 is DFQATT and CDR2 is SNEGSKA in the germline V gene (reference sequence). V lost 4 bases and J 4 bases, leaving 8 bases between the germline ends. This CDR3 region has 11 residues.

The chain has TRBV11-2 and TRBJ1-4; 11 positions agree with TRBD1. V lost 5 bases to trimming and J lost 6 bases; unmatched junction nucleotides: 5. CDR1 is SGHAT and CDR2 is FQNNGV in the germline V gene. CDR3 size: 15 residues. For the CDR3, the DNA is TGTGCCAGCAGCCCGGACAGGGGGCCTGATGAAAAACTGTTTTTT. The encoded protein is CASSPDRGPDEKLFF.

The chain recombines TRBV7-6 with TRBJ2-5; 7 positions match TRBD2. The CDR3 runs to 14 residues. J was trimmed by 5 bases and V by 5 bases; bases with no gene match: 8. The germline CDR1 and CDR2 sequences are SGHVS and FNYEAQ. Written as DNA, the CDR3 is TGTGCCAGCAGCCCCGGACTGGGAGGGGAGACCCAGTACTTC. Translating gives CASSPGLGGETQYF.

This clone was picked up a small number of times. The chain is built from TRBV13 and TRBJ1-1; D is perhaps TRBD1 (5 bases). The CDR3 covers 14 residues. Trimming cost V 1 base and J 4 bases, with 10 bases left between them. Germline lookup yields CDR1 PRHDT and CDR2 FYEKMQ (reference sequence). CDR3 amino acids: CASSLVGALTEAFF. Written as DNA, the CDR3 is TGTGCCAGCAGCTTAGTTGGGGCCCTCACTGAAGCTTTCTTT. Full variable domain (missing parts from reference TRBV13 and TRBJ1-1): AAGVIQSPRHLIKEKRETATLKCYPIPRHDTVYWYQQGPGQDPQFLISFYEKMQSDKGSIPDRFSAQQFSDYHSELNMSSLELGDSALYFCASSLVGALTEAFFGQGTRLTVV.